This T cell receptor (beta chain) was retrieved from a study of tumor-infiltrating lymphocytes in oesophageal squamous cell carcinoma (dated by TCRdb to 2016 to 2018). In its sample, this clonotype was seen many times. Which antigen it targets is not known. Per-base qualities were not stored, and no clone one base away is much larger. Library construction relied on PCR. These reads were obtained on an Illumina HiSeq 2000. The public sequencing data were trimmed at Q25 with fastp and processed into clonotypes with MiXCR by TCRdb, which kept only in-frame beta chains. CDR3 protein duplicates are merged, each entry listing the most common genes and DNA. The sample table records tens of thousands of distinct CDR3 sequences; approximately 35% of these occur just once. About a fifth of the sample belongs to the ten largest clones. A distance of 14 bases separates the germline ends of V and J, which lose 3 bases and 7 bases respectively. CDR3 length: 14 amino acids, cysteine to phenylalanine. Of the read, only the CDR3 DNA is kept; its 42 bases are in frame from base 1. CDR1 SNHLY and CDR2 FYNNEI are derived from the germline V gene.

This clonotype was sampled from a female donor with esophageal squamous cell carcinoma. Rearrangement joined TRBV2 to TRBJ2-3; the D gene lacks a confident call. Sample: esophageal tumor tissue. The CDR3 region: CASSDPGRANTQYF. The nucleotide sequence is given as TGTGCCAGCAGTGATCCGGGCCGCGCGAATACGCAGTATTTT. When the CDR3 is completed using the reference TRBV2 and TRBJ2-3 genes on either side, the full variable domain is EPEVTQTPSHQVTQMGQEVILRCVPISNHLYFYWYRQILGQKVEFLVSFYNNEISEKSEIFDDQFSVERPDGSNFTLKIRSTKLEDSAMYFCASSDPGRANTQYFGPGTRLTVL.